A single T cell receptor (beta chain) is shown here with its context. J was trimmed by 6 bases and V by 11 bases; bases with no gene match: 8. The germline V gene encodes CDR1 SNHLY and CDR2 FYNNEI. The CDR3 has 12 amino acids. These data originate in a study of shared clonotypes between healthy human individuals. Clones were sequenced by immunoSEQ multiplex PCR, and TCRdb holds only the in-frame ones, with some missing. This table has 450,000 to 500,000 clones, about 80% appearing once. V gene TRBV2 combines with J gene TRBJ2-7; 9 bases are a match to TRBD1. The sequenced sample was PBMCs. This clonotype was obtained from a woman between 40 and 50 years old in good health. Some clones in this sample may be carry-over from other donors' samples. The CDR3 protein is CAGNRGPSEQYF. The CDR3 bases are TGTGCCGGCAACAGGGGGCCTAGCGAGCAGTACTTC.